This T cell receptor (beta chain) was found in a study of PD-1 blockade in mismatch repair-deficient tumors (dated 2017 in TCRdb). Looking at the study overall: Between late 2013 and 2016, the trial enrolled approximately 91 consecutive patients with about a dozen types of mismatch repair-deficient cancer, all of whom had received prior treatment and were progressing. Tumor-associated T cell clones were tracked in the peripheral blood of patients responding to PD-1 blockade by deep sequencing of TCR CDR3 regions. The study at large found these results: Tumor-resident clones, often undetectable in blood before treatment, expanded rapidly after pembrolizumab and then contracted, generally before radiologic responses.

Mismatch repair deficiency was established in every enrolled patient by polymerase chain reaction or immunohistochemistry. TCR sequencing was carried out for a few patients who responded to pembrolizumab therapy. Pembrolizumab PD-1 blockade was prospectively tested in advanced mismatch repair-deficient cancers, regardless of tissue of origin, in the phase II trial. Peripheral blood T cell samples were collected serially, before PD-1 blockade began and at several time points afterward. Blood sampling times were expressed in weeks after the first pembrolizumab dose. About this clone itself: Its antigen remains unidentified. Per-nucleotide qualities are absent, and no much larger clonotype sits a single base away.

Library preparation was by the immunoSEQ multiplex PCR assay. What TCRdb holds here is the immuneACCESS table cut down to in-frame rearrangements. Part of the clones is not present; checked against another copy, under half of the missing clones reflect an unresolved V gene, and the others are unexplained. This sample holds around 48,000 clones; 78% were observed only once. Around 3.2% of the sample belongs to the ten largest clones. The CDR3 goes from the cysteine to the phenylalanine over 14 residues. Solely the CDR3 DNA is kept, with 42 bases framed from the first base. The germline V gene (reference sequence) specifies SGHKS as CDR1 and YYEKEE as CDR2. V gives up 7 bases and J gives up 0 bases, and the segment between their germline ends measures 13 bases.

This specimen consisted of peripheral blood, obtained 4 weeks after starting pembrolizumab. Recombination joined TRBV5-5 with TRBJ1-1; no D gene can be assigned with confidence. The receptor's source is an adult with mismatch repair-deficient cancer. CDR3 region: CASVGFGVNTEAFF. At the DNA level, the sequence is TGTGCCAGCGTAGGGTTCGGAGTGAACACTGAAGCTTTCTTT.